This is a list of T cell receptor beta chains from one sample in a study of neurological immune-mediated disorders. TCRdb redid the calling of the 5' RACE reads with MiXCR, one entry per CDR3 protein. This sample has roughly 120,000 distinct CDR3 sequences, with approximately 3.2% found just once. Sequenced: PBMCs. These receptors came from a woman aged 30 to 39 with multiple sclerosis. Each CDR3 is given with its conserved first and last residue.

CDR3 protein: CASEGGQGGYTF; CDR3 length: 12; V gene: TRBV3-1; J gene: TRBJ1-2
CDR3 protein: CASSLRTADGYTF; CDR3 length: 13; V gene: TRBV5-1; J gene: TRBJ1-2
CDR3 protein: CASSRLTEYSNQPQHF; CDR3 length: 16; V gene: TRBV6-2/TRBV6-3; J gene: TRBJ1-5
CDR3 protein: CSASEYNEKLFF; CDR3 length: 12; V gene: TRBV20-1; J gene: TRBJ1-4
CDR3 protein: CASSPTGTADTQYF; CDR3 length: 14; V gene: TRBV7-2; J gene: TRBJ2-3
CDR3 protein: CASSPDGANTGELFF; CDR3 length: 15; V gene: TRBV5-1; J gene: TRBJ2-2
CDR3 protein: CASSVGGFSNTEAFF; CDR3 length: 15; V gene: TRBV9; J gene: TRBJ1-1
CDR3 protein: CASSQSRGSYNSPLHF; CDR3 length: 16; V gene: TRBV3-1; J gene: TRBJ1-6
CDR3 protein: CASSLEVLDRGNEQFF; CDR3 length: 16; V gene: TRBV5-1; J gene: TRBJ2-1
CDR3 protein: CASSVTGTGTYEQYF; CDR3 length: 15; V gene: TRBV5-6; J gene: TRBJ2-7
CDR3 protein: CASSLGTNEKLFF; CDR3 length: 13; V gene: TRBV5-1; J gene: TRBJ1-4
CDR3 protein: CASSFGGLYGYTF; CDR3 length: 13; V gene: TRBV7-2; J gene: TRBJ1-2
CDR3 protein: CASSFWTDPRNYGYTF; CDR3 length: 16; V gene: TRBV7-2; J gene: TRBJ1-2
CDR3 protein: CASSAGGANYGYTF; CDR3 length: 14; V gene: TRBV5-1; J gene: TRBJ1-2
CDR3 protein: CASSLGGIFYNSPLHF; CDR3 length: 16; V gene: TRBV7-2; J gene: TRBJ1-6
CDR3 protein: CASSSEGLPSTDTQYF; CDR3 length: 16; V gene: TRBV12-3/TRBV12-4; J gene: TRBJ2-3
CDR3 protein: CSAFDGYEQYF; CDR3 length: 11; V gene: TRBV20-1; J gene: TRBJ2-7
CDR3 protein: CASSYAGTSGYEQYF; CDR3 length: 15; V gene: TRBV7-9; J gene: TRBJ2-7
CDR3 protein: CASSSSGRSLGEQFF; CDR3 length: 15; V gene: TRBV5-1; J gene: TRBJ2-1
CDR3 protein: CASSLGLADYNEQFF; CDR3 length: 15; V gene: TRBV7-2; J gene: TRBJ2-1
CDR3 protein: CASSLSPDRSYGYTF; CDR3 length: 15; V gene: TRBV5-1; J gene: TRBJ1-2
CDR3 protein: CSARGLLAGGGYEQFF; CDR3 length: 16; V gene: TRBV20-1; J gene: TRBJ2-1
CDR3 protein: CASSSLTGPALNTEAFF; CDR3 length: 17; V gene: TRBV27; J gene: TRBJ1-1
CDR3 protein: CASSEGGFSGNTIYF; CDR3 length: 15; V gene: TRBV2; J gene: TRBJ1-3
CDR3 protein: CASREQGQGVEGVGYTF; CDR3 length: 17; V gene: TRBV27; J gene: TRBJ1-2
CDR3 protein: CASSLTGEPQPQHF; CDR3 length: 14; V gene: TRBV5-1; J gene: TRBJ1-5
CDR3 protein: CASSPPQLRTGEAFF; CDR3 length: 15; V gene: TRBV5-6; J gene: TRBJ1-1
CDR3 protein: CSAQQGDYGYTF; CDR3 length: 12; V gene: TRBV29-1; J gene: TRBJ1-2
CDR3 protein: CASSSNAGDQPQHF; CDR3 length: 14; V gene: TRBV6-5; J gene: TRBJ1-5
CDR3 protein: CASSALKGQLGGYTF; CDR3 length: 15; V gene: TRBV7-8; J gene: TRBJ1-2
CDR3 protein: CASSLNRPSGGYTF; CDR3 length: 14; V gene: TRBV5-6; J gene: TRBJ1-2
CDR3 protein: CASSFLLEGQGTSKNIQYF; CDR3 length: 19; V gene: TRBV11-2; J gene: TRBJ2-4
CDR3 protein: CSARDLAGTNYGYTF; CDR3 length: 15; V gene: TRBV20-1; J gene: TRBJ1-2
CDR3 protein: CASSLAGGVIDEQYF; CDR3 length: 15; V gene: TRBV7-9; J gene: TRBJ2-7
CDR3 protein: CASSLVAYQPQHF; CDR3 length: 13; V gene: TRBV7-2; J gene: TRBJ1-5
CDR3 protein: CASSSGFRLTALTF; CDR3 length: 14; V gene: TRBV12-3/TRBV12-4; J gene: TRBJ1-2
CDR3 protein: CASSPTRGRANEQFF; CDR3 length: 15; V gene: TRBV27; J gene: TRBJ2-1
CDR3 protein: CASGPGEAGAIYEQYF; CDR3 length: 16; V gene: TRBV27; J gene: TRBJ2-7
CDR3 protein: CASSPGQGWETQYF; CDR3 length: 14; V gene: TRBV4-1; J gene: TRBJ2-5
CDR3 protein: CASRTDSAGGYTF; CDR3 length: 13; V gene: TRBV12-3/TRBV12-4; J gene: TRBJ1-2
CDR3 protein: CSARLDRNQPQHF; CDR3 length: 13; V gene: TRBV20-1; J gene: TRBJ1-5
CDR3 protein: CASSLEGASNKTQNF; CDR3 length: 15; V gene: TRBV5-8; J gene: TRBJ1-5
CDR3 protein: CASSLRGDQPQHF; CDR3 length: 13; V gene: TRBV7-9; J gene: TRBJ1-5